The rows below give T cell receptor beta chains drawn from one sample of a study of identifying expanded T cells in peripheral blood. Sequenced by immunoSEQ multiplex PCR; TCRdb stores in-frame clones only, minus some. The sample contains about 110,000 clones, 88% of which appear only once. The sample taken for sequencing was blood. The receptors were sampled from a person aged 18 to 69 in good health. Both conserved end residues are part of each CDR3. The D gene is left open where the match is weak. Some rows mark clone size as missing; the rest say once, few, many or name a class of expanded clone.

size,J,D,V,length,DNA,CDR3
NA,TRBJ1-5,NA,TRBV21-1,20,TGTGCCAGCAGCAAAGGGGGACGATGGGAGGGCCGAGAAAATAATCAGCCCCAGCATTTT,CASSKGGRWEGRENNQPQHF
NA,TRBJ2-2,NA,TRBV11-2,13,TGTGCCAGCAGTCACGACCTGGCCGGGGAGCTGTTTTTT,CASSHDLAGELFF
NA,TRBJ2-1,NA,TRBV7-8,13,TGTGCCAGCAGCGACCGGCTCCTAAAGGAGCAGTTCTTC,CASSDRLLKEQFF
once,TRBJ2-1,NA,TRBV6-5,11,TGTGCCATCCGCGGCGGTGATGAGCAGTTCTTC,CAIRGGDEQFF
NA,TRBJ2-1,NA,TRBV11-2,14,TGTGCCAGCAGCTTGGCCGGTCCTTACAATGAGCAGTTCTTC,CASSLAGPYNEQFF
once,TRBJ2-7,NA,TRBV5-1,14,TGCGCCAGCCAGCGGGACAGCCCAGCCTACGAGCAGTACTTC,CASQRDSPAYEQYF
NA,TRBJ2-1,NA,TRBV2,15,TGTGCCAGCAGTGAAACGGGATTCTCCTACAATGAGCAGTTCTTC,CASSETGFSYNEQFF
NA,TRBJ1-1,NA,TRBV6-4,14,TGTGCCAGCAGTGACTCCCAGGGGAGTTTGGTAGCTTTCTTT,CASSDSQGSLVAFF
NA,TRBJ2-7,NA,TRBV23-1,16,TGCGCCAGCAGTCAACCGGCGCGCTTTAGCTCCTACGAGCAGTACTTC,CASSQPARFSSYEQYF
NA,TRBJ1-5,NA,TRBV4-1,15,TGCGCCAGCAGCCGGGACGGTGTTAGCAATCAGCCCCAGCATTTT,CASSRDGVSNQPQHF
NA,TRBJ2-5,NA,TRBV7-3,15,TGTGCCAGCAGCTTAATAGGGGCGGAAGGGGAGACCCAGTACTTC,CASSLIGAEGETQYF
NA,TRBJ2-7,NA,TRBV5-4,15,TGTGCCAGCAGCTCCCAGACTAGAGGGGCCTACGAGCAGTACTTC,CASSSQTRGAYEQYF
NA,TRBJ2-1,TRBD2,TRBV25-1,15,TGTGCCAGCAGTCTAGCGGGGGGGTCGGGGAATGAGCAGTTCTTC,CASSLAGGSGNEQFF
NA,TRBJ2-3,NA,TRBV18,15,TGTGCCAGCTCACCCGCCGGGGAGGTCACAGATACGCAGTATTTT,CASSPAGEVTDTQYF
NA,TRBJ2-7,TRBD1,TRBV6-5,14,TGTGCCAGCAGACCTCCGGGACAGGCGTACGAGCAGTACTTC,CASRPPGQAYEQYF
NA,TRBJ2-3,NA,TRBV7-9,12,TGTGCCAGCAGCTTAGTCCCAGATACGCAGTATTTT,CASSLVPDTQYF
NA,TRBJ1-5,NA,TRBV4-1,13,TGCGCCAGCAGCCAAGATTCCGGTCAGCCCCAGCATTTT,CASSQDSGQPQHF
once,TRBJ2-5,NA,TRBV11-2,17,TGTGCCAGCAGCCCTCCTTATGGGGGACCCCTCAAAGAGACCCAGTACTTC,CASSPPYGGPLKETQYF
NA,TRBJ2-7,TRBD2,TRBV5-1,15,TGCGCCAGCAGCTCCGGACTAGCGGGAGCTTACGAGCAGTACTTC,CASSSGLAGAYEQYF
NA,TRBJ2-1,NA,TRBV4-2,14,TGTGCCAGCAGCCCAACTCCAGGGGCGAGTGAGCAGTTCTTC,CASSPTPGASEQFF
NA,TRBJ1-1,TRBD1,TRBV30,16,TGTGCCTGGAGTGTACGAAGGGGGCGACGGAACACTGAAGCTTTCTTT,CAWSVRRGRRNTEAFF
NA,TRBJ2-2,NA,TRBV18,14,TGTGCCAGCTCACCACCGGGAGCCACCGGGGAGCTGTTTTTT,CASSPPGATGELFF
NA,TRBJ2-1,TRBD2,TRBV4-3,17,TGCGCCAGCAGCCAAGTCCTTCTAGCGGGTCCGCTCAATGAGCAGTTCTTC,CASSQVLLAGPLNEQFF
NA,TRBJ1-2,NA,TRBV2,13,TGTGCCAGCGCCCAGACGGAAATGGGTGGCTACACCTTC,CASAQTEMGGYTF
NA,TRBJ2-2,NA,TRBV28,12,TGTGCCAGCGACAGCCAAGGTGGGGAGCTGTTTTTT,CASDSQGGELFF
once,TRBJ1-5,NA,TRBV5-8,13,TGTGCCAGCAGCTCCCTCCAAACGGAAGCCCAGCATTTT,CASSSLQTEAQHF
NA,TRBJ1-5,NA,TRBV19,16,TGTGCCAGTAGTCCACGCACGGGAGCCATCAATCAGCCCCAGCATTTT,CASSPRTGAINQPQHF
NA,TRBJ1-4,NA,TRBV28,12,TGTGCCAGCATAACCCCCGGAGAAAAACTGTTTTTT,CASITPGEKLFF
NA,TRBJ2-1,TRBD2,TRBV6-4,16,TGTGCCAGCAGTGCGGGACTAGCGGGAGGGCTTGGTGAGCAGTTCTTC,CASSAGLAGGLGEQFF
once,TRBJ2-2,NA,TRBV5-6,13,TGTGCCAGCAGCTTGTTCCACACCGGGGAGCTGTTTTTT,CASSLFHTGELFF
NA,TRBJ1-4,NA,TRBV19,15,TGTGCCAGTCAGCCAAGGGGGGCAGGGACGGAAAAACTGTTTTTT,CASQPRGAGTEKLFF
NA,TRBJ1-1,TRBD1,TRBV5-5,16,TGTGCCAGCAGCTTGGGGACAGGGACGGCGCACACTGAAGCTTTCTTT,CASSLGTGTAHTEAFF
NA,TRBJ2-3,TRBD2,TRBV7-3,15,TGTGCCAGCAGCTTAACGGGGGGGACTATAAATACGCAGTATTTT,CASSLTGGTINTQYF
once,TRBJ2-5,TRBD1,TRBV7-9,17,TGTGCCAGCAGCTTGGGTACTTGGACAGGTAGAGAAGAGACCCAGTACTTC,CASSLGTWTGREETQYF
NA,TRBJ1-1,TRBD1,TRBV11-2,13,TGTGCCAGCAGCTTGACAGGGGGCGCCGGAGCTTTCTTT,CASSLTGGAGAFF
NA,TRBJ2-7,TRBD1,TRBV18,16,TGTGCCAGCTCACCAAAGGGACAGAAAGCCTCCTACGAGCAGTACTTC,CASSPKGQKASYEQYF
NA,TRBJ2-3,TRBD2,TRBV18,17,TGTGCCAGCTCACCTGGGATTAGCGGGAGGATCGCAGATACGCAGTATTTT,CASSPGISGRIADTQYF
NA,TRBJ1-1,NA,TRBV7-2,17,TGTGCCAGCACCACTAACCGCGGGGGAGGGCGGTACACTGAAGCTTTCTTT,CASTTNRGGGRYTEAFF
NA,TRBJ1-6,NA,TRBV19,14,TGTGCCAGTAGAATGGGGCAGGCTAATTCACCCCTCCACTTT,CASRMGQANSPLHF
NA,TRBJ1-1,NA,TRBV29-1,13,TGCAGCGTTGAGAGGGCGGTGAACACTGAAGCTTTCTTT,CSVERAVNTEAFF
NA,TRBJ2-6,NA,TRBV11-2,17,TGTGCCAGCAGCTTAGCCCCAGGGACCTCTGGGGCCAACGTCCTGACTTTC,CASSLAPGTSGANVLTF
NA,TRBJ2-2,NA,TRBV7-2,16,TGTGCCAGCAGCTTAGCCACGACATCCGTCGACGGGGAGCTGTTTTTT,CASSLATTSVDGELFF
NA,TRBJ1-2,NA,TRBV5-1,13,TGCGCCAGCAGCGAGGCGGGGGGCAGCGGCTACACCTTC,CASSEAGGSGYTF
NA,TRBJ2-7,NA,TRBV6-5,15,TGTGCCAGCAGTTACGGGGGCGGGAGTTTTTACGAGCAGTACTTC,CASSYGGGSFYEQYF
NA,TRBJ2-7,TRBD2,TRBV7-2,17,TGTGCCAGCAGCCGGGAGCCTCTAGCGGGAGTTGGCTACGAGCAGTACTTC,CASSREPLAGVGYEQYF
NA,TRBJ1-4,NA,TRBV19,14,TGTGCCAGTAGTATCGTATCAACTAATGAAAAACTGTTTTTT,CASSIVSTNEKLFF
NA,TRBJ1-2,NA,TRBV28,13,TGTGCCAGCAGTTTCCAGGGAGGCTATGGCTACACCTTC,CASSFQGGYGYTF
once,TRBJ2-7,TRBD1,TRBV5-1,14,TGCGCCAGCAGCTTGGCGGGACAGGGCTACGAGCAGTACTTC,CASSLAGQGYEQYF
few,TRBJ1-2,TRBD1,TRBV5-4,14,TGTGCCAGCATCGACGGCAGGGGGTTACATGGCTACACCTTC,CASIDGRGLHGYTF
NA,TRBJ1-3,NA,TRBV30,14,TGTGCCTGGACCACCCGAGGGGAGTACGGCACCATATATTTT,CAWTTRGEYGTIYF